The entry that follows covers one TCR beta chain sequence. Its antigen remains unknown. The entry originates in a study of identical twins. Study-level results: Cord blood's abundant beta clonotypes had fewer insertions, unlike memory repertoires.

A single record per CDR3 protein comes from TCRdb applying MiXCR to the 5' RACE reads. In the table there are roughly 630,000 distinct CDR3 sequences, under 8.5% of which are singletons. Trimming at V came to 0 bases and at J to 11 bases, leaving 8 bases not matched to a gene. This CDR3 is built from 15 residues. The V gene's germline CDR1 is SGHRS and CDR2 YFSETQ. Another study also made use of these data, one on yellow fever vaccine responses in identical twins.

This sequence originates from a woman between 18 and 29 years old in good health. The rearrangement joins TRBV5-1 to TRBJ1-6; TRBD1 aligns across 7 bases. The sample was PBMCs. The CDR3 nucleotides are TGCGCCAGCAGCTTGGCGGGACAGAACTATCCACCCCTCCACTTT. Residues: CASSLAGQNYPPLHF.